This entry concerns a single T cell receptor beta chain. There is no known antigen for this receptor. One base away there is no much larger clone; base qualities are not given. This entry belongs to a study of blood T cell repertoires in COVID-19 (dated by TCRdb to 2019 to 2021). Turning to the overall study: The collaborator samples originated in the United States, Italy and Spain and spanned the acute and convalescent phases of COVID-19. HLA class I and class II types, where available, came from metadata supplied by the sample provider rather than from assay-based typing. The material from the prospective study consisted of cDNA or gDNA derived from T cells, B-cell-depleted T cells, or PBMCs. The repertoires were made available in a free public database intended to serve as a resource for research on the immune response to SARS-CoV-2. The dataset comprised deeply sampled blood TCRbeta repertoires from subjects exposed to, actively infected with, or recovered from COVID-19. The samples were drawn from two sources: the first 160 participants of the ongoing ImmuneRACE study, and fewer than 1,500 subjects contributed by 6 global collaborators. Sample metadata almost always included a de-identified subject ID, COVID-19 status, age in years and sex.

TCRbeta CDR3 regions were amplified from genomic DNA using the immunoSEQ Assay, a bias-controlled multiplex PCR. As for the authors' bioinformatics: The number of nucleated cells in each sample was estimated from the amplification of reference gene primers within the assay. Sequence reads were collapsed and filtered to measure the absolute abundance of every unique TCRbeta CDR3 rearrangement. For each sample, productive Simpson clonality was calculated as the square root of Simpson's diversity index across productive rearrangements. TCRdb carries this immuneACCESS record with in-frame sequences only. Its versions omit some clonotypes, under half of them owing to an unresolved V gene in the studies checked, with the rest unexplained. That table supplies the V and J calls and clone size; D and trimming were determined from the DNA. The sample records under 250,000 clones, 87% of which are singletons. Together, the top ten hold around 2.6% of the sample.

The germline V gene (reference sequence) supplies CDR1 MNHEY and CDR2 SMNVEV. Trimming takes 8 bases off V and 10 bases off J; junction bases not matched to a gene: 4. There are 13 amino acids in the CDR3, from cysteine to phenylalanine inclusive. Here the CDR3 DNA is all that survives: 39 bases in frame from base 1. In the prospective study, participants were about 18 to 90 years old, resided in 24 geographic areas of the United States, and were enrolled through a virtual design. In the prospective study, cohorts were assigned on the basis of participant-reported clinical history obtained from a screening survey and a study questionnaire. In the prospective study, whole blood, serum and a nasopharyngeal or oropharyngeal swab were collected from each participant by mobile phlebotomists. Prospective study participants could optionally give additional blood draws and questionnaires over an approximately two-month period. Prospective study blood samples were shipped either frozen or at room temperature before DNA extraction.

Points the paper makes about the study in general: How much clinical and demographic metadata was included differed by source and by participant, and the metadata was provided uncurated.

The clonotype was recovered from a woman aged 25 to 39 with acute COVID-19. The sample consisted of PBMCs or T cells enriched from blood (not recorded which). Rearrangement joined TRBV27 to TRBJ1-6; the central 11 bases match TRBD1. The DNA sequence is TGTGCCAGCTGCTGGACAGGGGGCTCACCCCTCCACTTT. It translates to CASCWTGGSPLHF.